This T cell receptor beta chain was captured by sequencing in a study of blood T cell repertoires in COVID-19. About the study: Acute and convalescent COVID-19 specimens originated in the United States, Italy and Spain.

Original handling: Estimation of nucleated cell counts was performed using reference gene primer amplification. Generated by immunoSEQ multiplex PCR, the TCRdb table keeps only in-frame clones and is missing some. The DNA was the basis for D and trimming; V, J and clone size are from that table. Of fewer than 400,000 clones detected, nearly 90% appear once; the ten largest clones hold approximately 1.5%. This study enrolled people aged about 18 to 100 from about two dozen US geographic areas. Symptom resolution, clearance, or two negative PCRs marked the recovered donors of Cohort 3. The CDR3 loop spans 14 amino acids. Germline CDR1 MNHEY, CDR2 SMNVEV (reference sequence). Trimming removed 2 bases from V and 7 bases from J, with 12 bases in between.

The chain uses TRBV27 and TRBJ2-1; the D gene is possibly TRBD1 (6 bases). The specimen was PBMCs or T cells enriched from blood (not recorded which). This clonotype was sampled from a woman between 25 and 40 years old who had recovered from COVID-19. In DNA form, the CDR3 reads TGTGCCAGCAGTTTAGAGGGGGTCCCTAATGAGCAGTTCTTC. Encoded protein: CASSLEGVPNEQFF.